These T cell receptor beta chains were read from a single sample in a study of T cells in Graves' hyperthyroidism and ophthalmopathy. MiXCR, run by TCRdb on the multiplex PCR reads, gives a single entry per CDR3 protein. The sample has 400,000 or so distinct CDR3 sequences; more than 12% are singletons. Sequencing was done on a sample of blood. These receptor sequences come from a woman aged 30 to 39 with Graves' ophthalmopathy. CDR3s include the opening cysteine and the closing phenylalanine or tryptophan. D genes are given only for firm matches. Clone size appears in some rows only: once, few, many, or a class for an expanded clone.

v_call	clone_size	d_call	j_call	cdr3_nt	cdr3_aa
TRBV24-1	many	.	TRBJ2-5	TGTGCCACCCGCTTTGGAGAGACCCAGTACTTC	CATRFGETQYF
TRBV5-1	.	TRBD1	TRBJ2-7	TGCGCCAGCAGCTTGACAAAAAGAATTGGACAGGGGGCGGGGGACTACGAGCAGTACTTC	CASSLTKRIGQGAGDYEQYF
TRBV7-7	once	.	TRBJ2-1	TGTGCTAGCAGCTCCCGTCCCCAGGGTGAGCAGTTCTTC	CASSSRPQGEQFF
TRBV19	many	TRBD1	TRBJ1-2	TGTGCCAGTAGTACCGGGGACAGGTACTATGGCTACACCTTC	CASSTGDRYYGYTF
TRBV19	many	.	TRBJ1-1	TGTGCCAGTAGTATGATAAGAAGGACTGAAGCTTTCTTT	CASSMIRRTEAFF
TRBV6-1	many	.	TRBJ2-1	TGTGCCATCTCCCGCGCAGTTTCCTACAATGAGCAGTTCTTC	CAISRAVSYNEQFF
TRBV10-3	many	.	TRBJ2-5	TGTGCCACACAGGGTTTGGAGACCCAGTACTTC	CATQGLETQYF
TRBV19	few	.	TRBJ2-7	TGTGCCAGTAGTATTGGCAGGGTGAACGAGCAGTACTTC	CASSIGRVNEQYF
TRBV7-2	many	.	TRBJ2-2	TGTGCCAGCAGCTTAGCGGGGGGGCCCGGGGAGCTGTTTTTT	CASSLAGGPGELFF
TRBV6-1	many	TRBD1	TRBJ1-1	TGTGCCAGCAGTGAGCCGGGACAGCCAAACACTGAAGCTTTCTTT	CASSEPGQPNTEAFF
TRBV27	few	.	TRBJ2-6	TGTGCCAGCAGTTCTCTTTTAGGGGGGACCGGGGCCAACGTCCTGACTTTC	CASSSLLGGTGANVLTF
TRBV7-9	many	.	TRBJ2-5	TGTGCCAGCAGCTTAGTGGGCTCCGAGGGGACCCAGTACTTC	CASSLVGSEGTQYF
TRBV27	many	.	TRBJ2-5	TGTGCCAGCAGTCTCCAAAGAATGGCGACCCAGTACTTC	CASSLQRMATQYF
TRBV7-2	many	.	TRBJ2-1	TGTGCCAGCAGCTTAGCGCCTCGAGATGAGCAGTTCTTC	CASSLAPRDEQFF
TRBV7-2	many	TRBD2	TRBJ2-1	TGTGCCAGCAGCCCTTTAGCGGGGGGGCGCTACAATGAGCAGTTCTTC	CASSPLAGGRYNEQFF
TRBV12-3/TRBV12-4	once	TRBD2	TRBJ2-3	TGTGCCAGCAGCCTAGCGGGGGACACAGATACGCAGTATTTT	CASSLAGDTDTQYF
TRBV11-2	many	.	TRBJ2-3	TGTGCCAGCAGCCCCACTAATCGGGATACGCAGTATTTT	CASSPTNRDTQYF
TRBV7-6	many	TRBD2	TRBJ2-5	TGTGCCAGCAGCAAAACTAGCGGGGGTGAACGAGAGACCCAGTACTTC	CASSKTSGGERETQYF
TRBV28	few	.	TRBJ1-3	TGTGCCAGCAGTTTAAGGGCAGGGTTGAACACCATATATTTT	CASSLRAGLNTIYF
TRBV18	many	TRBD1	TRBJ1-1	TGTGCCAGCTCGCCCTTAGACAGGGTTGAAGCTTTCTTT	CASSPLDRVEAFF
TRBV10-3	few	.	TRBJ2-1	TGTGCCATCAGTGAGCAACGACAGAAGCAGTTCTTC	CAISEQRQKQFF
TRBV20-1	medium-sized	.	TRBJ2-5	TGCAGTGCGGGTCTTTCGGGGACCGTGGCCCAAGAGACCCAGTACTTC	CSAGLSGTVAQETQYF
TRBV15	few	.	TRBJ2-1	TGTGCCACCACGCCGGGACTTGTCTACAATGAGCAGTTCTTC	CATTPGLVYNEQFF
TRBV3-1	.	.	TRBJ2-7	TGTGCCAGCAGCCTGAGACTGTCGAGCTCCTACGAGCGGTACTTC	CASSLRLSSSYERYF
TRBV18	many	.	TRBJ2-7	TGTGCCAGCTCACCGGAAGACACCTACGAGCAGTACTTC	CASSPEDTYEQYF
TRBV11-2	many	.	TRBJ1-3	TGTGCCAGCAGCTTAGGCGTCGGACGGGAGGGTACTGGAAACACCATATATTTT	CASSLGVGREGTGNTIYF
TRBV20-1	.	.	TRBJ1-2	TGCAGTGCTAGTCTTCGGGGGTCAAACTATGGCTACACCTTC	CSASLRGSNYGYTF
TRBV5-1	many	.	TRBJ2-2	TGCGCCAGCAGGCAGGACACCGGGGAGCTGTTTTTT	CASRQDTGELFF
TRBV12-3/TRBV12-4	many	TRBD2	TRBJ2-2	TGTGCCAGCAGTTTAGTATTGGGGGGGGCGAACACCGGGGAGCTGTTTTTT	CASSLVLGGANTGELFF
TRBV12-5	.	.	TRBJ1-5	TGTGCTAGTGGTTTGTTCCGGAGGGGTGGGTTAGACTCCAATAGCAATCAGCCCCAGCATTTT	CASGLFRRGGLDSNSNQPQHF
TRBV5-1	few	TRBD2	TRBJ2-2	TGCGCCAGCAGCTTGGCGGGACTAGCGGGGATCGGTACCGGGGAGCTGTTTTTT	CASSLAGLAGIGTGELFF
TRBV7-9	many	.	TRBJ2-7	TGTGCCAGCAGCTTAAGTGAGGCGGCCGTAGGCGAGCAGTACTTC	CASSLSEAAVGEQYF